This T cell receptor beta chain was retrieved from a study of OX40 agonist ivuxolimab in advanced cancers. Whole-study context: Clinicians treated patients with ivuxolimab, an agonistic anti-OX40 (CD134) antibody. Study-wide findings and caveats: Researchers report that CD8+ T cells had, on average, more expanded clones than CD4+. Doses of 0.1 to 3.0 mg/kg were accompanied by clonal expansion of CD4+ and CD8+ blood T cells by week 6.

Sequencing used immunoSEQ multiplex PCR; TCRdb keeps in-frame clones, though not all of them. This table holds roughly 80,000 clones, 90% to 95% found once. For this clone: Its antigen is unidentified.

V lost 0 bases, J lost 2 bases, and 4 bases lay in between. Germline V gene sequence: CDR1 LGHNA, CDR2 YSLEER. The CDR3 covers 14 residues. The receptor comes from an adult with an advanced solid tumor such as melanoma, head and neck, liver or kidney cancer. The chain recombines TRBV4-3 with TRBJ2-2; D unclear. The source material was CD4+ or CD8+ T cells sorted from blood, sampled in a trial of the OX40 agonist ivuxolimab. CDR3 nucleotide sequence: TGCGCCAGCAGCCAAGACAGTAACACCGGGGAGCTGTTTTTT. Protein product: CASSQDSNTGELFF.